Here is one TCR beta chain with its context. This specimen belongs to a study of shared clonotypes between healthy human individuals. About the research overall: The study used three CD4 naive, three CD4 memory, two CD8 naive and one CD8 memory plate per donor.

Sequencing used immunoSEQ multiplex PCR; TCRdb keeps in-frame clones, though not all of them. The sample lists more than 550,000 clones, less than 95% occurring once. This TCR derives from a man aged 18 to 29 in good health. Some clones in this sample may be carry-over from other donors' samples. The sequenced sample was memory CD8+ T cells from PBMCs. Indicated subset: CD45RO+ cells pooled with CCR7-negative TemRA cells.

The CDR3, as DNA: TGCAGCGCGCCCTCCCCCTGGGGCGGGGAGCTGTTTTTT. The encoded protein is CSAPSPWGGELFF. The genes are TRBV29-1 and TRBJ2-2; D is undetermined. The ends were cut back, 7 bases at V and 7 bases at J, with 16 bases in the middle. The CDR3 is made up of 13 amino acids. Germline CDR1 is SQVTM and CDR2 is ANQGSEA.